The 29 T cell receptor beta chains given below trace back to one sample, sequenced in a study of blood T cell repertoires in COVID-19 (dated by TCRdb to the early 2020s). Receptor amplification or capture employed the immunoSEQ multiplex PCR assay. TCRdb retrieved this table from immuneACCESS and kept in-frame rearrangements only. Not all clones are present; in checked studies, unresolved V genes account for under half, and no reason is known for the remainder. The table for this sample lists about 240,000 clones; approximately 84% of them were counted only once. The ten top clones hold 2.5% to 3.5% of the sample. What was sequenced was PBMCs or T cells enriched from blood (not recorded which). These receptors were collected from a woman aged 40 to 55 with acute COVID-19.

The chain links TRBV13 to TRBJ2-2; TRBD1 matches 9 bases. In germline, CDR1 is PRHDT, CDR2 FYEKMQ (reference sequence). J lost 3 bases, V lost 4 bases, and 3 bases had no gene match. This CDR3 has 15 residues. In DNA, the CDR3 is TGTGCCAGCAGCTCGGGACAGGGCGACACCGGGGAGCTGTTTTTT. This gives the protein CASSSGQGDTGELFF.

J is TRBJ2-5 and V is TRBV5-4; D is perhaps TRBD1 (6 bases). Trimming pared 4 bases from V and 5 bases from J, leaving 15 bases between. Germline CDR1 and CDR2: SGHNT and YYREEE (reference sequence). This CDR3 region has 14 residues. The CDR3 DNA follows: TGTGCCAGCAGCCCAGCAGGGGCCTCCGAGACCCAGTACTTC. It specifies CASSPAGASETQYF.

The rearrangement uses TRBV5-4 and TRBJ2-1; possibly TRBD2 for D (5 bases). Germline CDR1 and CDR2: SGHNT and YYREEE (reference sequence). Trimming left V 1 base short and J 0 bases short, with 14 bases between. The CDR3 length is 17 residues. The CDR3 region has the DNA TGTGCCAGCAGCTTGTCTGGCGGGCGCAGCTCCTACAATGAGCAGTTCTTC. Translated, it gives CASSLSGGRSSYNEQFF.

This clone was seen more than once but under ten times. The gene calls are TRBV11-3 and TRBJ1-1; 8 bases agree with TRBD1. CDR1 and CDR2 from the germline V gene are SGHNT and YENEEA. Trimming took 5 bases from V and 4 from J; bases not matched to a gene: 6. This CDR3 spans 14 amino acids. The CDR3 bases are TGTGCCAGCAGCCAGGACAGGGCGAGCACTGAAGCTTTCTTT. Its translation: CASSQDRASTEAFF.

The chain links TRBV12-3 or TRBV12-4 to TRBJ2-1, with D tentatively TRBD2 (6 bases). CDR3 length equals 13 residues. With 7 bases removed from V and 4 bases from J, the gap between germline ends came to 11 bases. CDR3 sequence (DNA): TGTGCCAGCAACCCGGGAGCTTACAATGAGCAGTTCTTC. Its protein product is CASNPGAYNEQFF.

The chain joins TRBV24-1 to TRBJ2-1, with 8 nucleotides matching TRBD1. The CDR3 contains 17 residues. V was clipped by 5 bases and J by 4 bases; unmatched bases: 12. CDR1 is KGHDR, CDR2 SFDVKD, per germline. The CDR3 nucleotides read TGTGCCACCAGTGCAGGGGGCGCGATTTGGTCGTACAATGAGCAGTTCTTC. Protein product: CATSAGGAIWSYNEQFF.

The chain couples TRBV13 to TRBJ2-7; weak D call: TRBD1 (6 bases). This CDR3 contains 19 residues. Germline V gene sequence: CDR1 PRHDT, CDR2 FYEKMQ (reference sequence). The V end was cut by 5 bases, the J end by 4 bases, with 30 bases between. The CDR3: CASSRTPPGTRKNWYEQYF. The DNA of the CDR3 is TGTGCCAGCAGCAGAACACCACCCGGGACAAGAAAAAACTGGTACGAGCAGTACTTC.

The chain uses TRBV3-1 (or the pseudogene TRBV3-2) and TRBJ1-5; 9 nucleotides line up with TRBD1. The CDR3 has 16 amino acids. J lost 7 bases, V lost 3 bases, and 10 bases had no gene match. The germline CDR1 and CDR2 sequences are LGHDT and YNNKEL (reference sequence). The CDR3 region is CASSQGTGMAGQPQHF. The CDR3 DNA follows: TGTGCCAGCAGCCAGGGGACAGGGATGGCAGGGCAGCCCCAGCATTTT.

This sequence joins TRBV29-1 and TRBJ2-7; TRBD1 might be the D (6 bases). The CDR3 is made up of 13 amino acids. The germline V gene encodes CDR1 SQVTM and CDR2 ANQGSEA. V was pared by 3 bases and J by 5 bases, with 14 bases between. CDR3 loop: CSVDGQGSHEQYF. The CDR3, as DNA: TGCAGCGTTGATGGCCAGGGGTCCCACGAGCAGTACTTC.

This clone was observed a handful of times. The genes are TRBV24-1 and TRBJ1-5, with D possibly matching TRBD1 (6 bases). Germline lookup yields CDR1 KGHDR and CDR2 SFDVKD. Trimming shortened V by 4 bases and J by 5 bases, and 14 bases separated the two germline ends. The CDR3 consists of 15 residues. The CDR3 bases are TGTGCCACCAGTGAATCAACAGGGAGGGATCAGCCCCAGCATTTT. It encodes CATSESTGRDQPQHF.

There are a few counts of this clone. This chain joins TRBV25-1 and TRBJ2-3; D is possibly TRBD1 (5 bases). Germline V lookup: CDR1 MGHDK, CDR2 SYGVNS. This CDR3 contains 15 residues. V lost 3 bases, J lost 1 base, and 11 bases lay in between. The CDR3 coding sequence is TGTGCCAGCAGTGAGGACACGACAGGCACAGATACGCAGTATTTT. Its translation is CASSEDTTGTDTQYF. The variable domain in full, completed from reference TRBV25-1 and TRBJ2-3, reads EADIYQTPRYLVIGTGKKITLECSQTMGHDKMYWYQQDPGMELHLIHYSYGVNSTEKGDLSSESTVSRIRTEHFPLTLESARPSHTSQYLCASSEDTTGTDTQYFGPGTRLTVL.

The chain joins TRBV11-1 to TRBJ1-1; maybe TRBD1 (6 bases). The V gene lost 6 bases and the J gene lost 0 bases, with 11 bases spanning the gap. CDR1 and CDR2 (germline): SGHAT, FQDESV (reference sequence). This CDR3 region has 14 residues. CDR3: CASSSDRMNTEAFF. CDR3 bases: TGTGCCAGCAGTTCTGACAGGATGAACACTGAAGCTTTCTTT. Full variable domain (remainder filled in from reference TRBV11-1 and TRBJ1-1): EAEVAQSPRYKITEKSQAVAFWCDPISGHATLYWYRQILGQGPELLVQFQDESVVDDSQLPKDRFSAERLKGVDSTLKIQPAELGDSAMYLCASSSDRMNTEAFFGQGTRLTVV.

J is TRBJ2-3 and V is TRBV7-3; D is perhaps TRBD2 (6 bases). The germline gives CDR1 SGHTA, CDR2 FQGTGA. The CDR3 has 14 residues. V lost 10 bases to trimming and J lost 4 bases, with 18 bases between them. The CDR3 is CATAGRPPSDTQYF. The CDR3 DNA reads as TGTGCCACCGCGGGACGCCCTCCGTCAGATACGCAGTATTTT.

The J gene is TRBJ2-5, the V gene TRBV11-2, with D tentatively TRBD2 (5 bases). The germline gives CDR1 SGHAT, CDR2 FQNNGV. V lost 1 base to trimming and J lost 11 bases, with 23 bases between them. CDR3 length equals 16 residues. CDR3: CASSLVGIPPSFGQYF. CDR3 in DNA: TGTGCCAGCAGCTTAGTCGGGATACCCCCCTCTTTTGGGCAGTACTTC.

The rearrangement uses TRBV5-1 and TRBJ2-3; D uncertain. With 4 bases removed from V and 5 bases from J, the gap between germline ends came to 14 bases. CDR1 and CDR2 (germline): SGHRS, YFSETQ. The CDR3 has 14 residues. CDR3 residues: CASSDDSLGDTQYF. The CDR3 DNA follows: TGCGCCAGCAGCGATGACTCGCTTGGAGATACGCAGTATTTT.

V gene TRBV24-1 combines with J gene TRBJ2-7, with 7 nucleotides matching TRBD1. The ends lost 7 bases at V and 4 bases at J; junction bases unmatched: 6. The V gene's germline CDR1 is KGHDR and CDR2 SFDVKD. The CDR3 extends over 13 amino acids. CDR3 sequence (DNA): TGTGCCACCAGCAAGACAGGGACGTACGAGCAGTACTTC. Its translation: CATSKTGTYEQYF.

The V gene is TRBV7-8, the J gene TRBJ1-5; TRBD1 matches 9 bases. V lost 4 bases to trimming and J lost 12 bases; unmatched junction nucleotides: 13. The CDR3 extends over 15 amino acids. The germline V gene encodes CDR1 SGHVS and CDR2 FQNEAQ. The CDR3 coding sequence is TGTGCCAGCAGCTCAACCGGACAGGGGCACGTCGTCCAGCATTTT. This translates into CASSSTGQGHVVQHF. Drawing the rest from reference TRBV7-8 and TRBJ1-5, the complete variable domain is GAGVSQSPRYKVAKRGQDVALRCDPISGHVSLFWYQQALGQGPEFLTYFQNEAQLDKSGLPSDRFFAERPEGSVSTLKIQRTQQEDSAVYLCASSSTGQGHVVQHFGDGTRLSIL.

Worth noting for this clone: One end of the junction varies from germline; a read error may be responsible. The V call is TRBV2, the J call TRBJ2-4, with D possibly TRBD2 on 6 matching bases. Germline V gives CDR1 SNHLY, CDR2 FYNNEI. The CDR3 runs to 16 residues. The CDR3 region has the DNA TGTGCCAGCAAAGAATTAATTCGGGGGTACAAAGACATTCAGTACTTC. As protein: CASKELIRGYKDIQYF.

The rearrangement uses TRBV12-3 or TRBV12-4 and TRBJ2-7; the match to TRBD1 covers 9 bases. V was clipped by 5 bases and J by 6 bases; unmatched bases: 5. The CDR3 spans 13 residues. CDR3 protein: CASSPGTGSEQYF. CDR3 bases: TGTGCCAGCAGTCCCGGGACAGGGAGCGAGCAGTACTTC.

The chain links TRBV2 to TRBJ2-2, with TRBD2 identical over 9 bases. Trimming took 7 bases from V and 1 from J; bases not matched to a gene: 7. From germline, CDR1 is SNHLY and CDR2 FYNNEI. CDR3 length: 16 residues. The CDR3 spells CASKSRTSENTGELFF. CDR3 nucleotide sequence: TGTGCCAGCAAGTCTCGGACTAGCGAGAACACCGGGGAGCTGTTTTTT.

The rearrangement uses TRBV19 and TRBJ2-7, with TRBD2 matching over 14 bases. Trimming took 3 bases from V and 5 from J; bases not matched to a gene: 3. The CDR3 has 15 residues. Germline V CDR1 and CDR2: LNHDA, SQIVND (reference sequence). The CDR3 reads CASSIGTSGRDEQYF. Written as DNA, the CDR3 is TGTGCCAGTAGTATCGGGACTAGCGGGAGAGACGAGCAGTACTTC.

This chain uses TRBV11-2 with TRBJ2-2; TRBD2 agrees at 7 bases. This CDR3 is 15 amino acids long. From germline, CDR1 is SGHAT and CDR2 FQNNGV. Trimming at V came to 1 base and at J to 6 bases, leaving 5 bases not matched to a gene. The CDR3 sequence is CASSLVPSGSGELFF. The CDR3 nucleotides are TGTGCCAGCAGCTTAGTCCCTAGCGGATCCGGGGAGCTGTTTTTT.

V and J are TRBV13 and TRBJ1-4; TRBD1 might be the D (5 bases). The CDR3 has 14 residues. Germline V gene sequence: CDR1 PRHDT, CDR2 FYEKMQ (reference sequence). V lost 4 bases and J lost 7, with 13 bases in between. In nucleotides, the CDR3 is TGTGCCAGCAGCTATGGACAAGAAATTGAAAAACTGTTTTTT. Protein product: CASSYGQEIEKLFF.

This clone was picked up a small number of times. V gene TRBV19 combines with J gene TRBJ2-7; 8 nucleotides agree with TRBD1. This CDR3 comprises 17 residues. Germline CDR1 LNHDA, CDR2 SQIVND (reference sequence). With V trimmed by 5 bases and J by 6 bases, 18 bases remained unmatched. The CDR3 loop is CASSSGTGLLVGREQYF. The DNA of the CDR3 is TGTGCCAGTAGTTCTGGGACAGGTCTCCTCGTAGGGCGCGAGCAGTACTTC.

A word on this clone: The junction departs from the called germline gene at one end, perhaps through a read error. The chain recombines TRBV6-1 with TRBJ2-2; 9 nucleotides match TRBD2. The CDR3 is made up of 11 amino acids. CDR1 is MNHNS and CDR2 is SASEGT in the germline V gene. CDR3 loop: CASSEAGLAHF. CDR3 bases: TGTGCCAGCAGTGAAGCGGGACTAGCTCATTTT.

This chain joins TRBV5-1 and TRBJ1-1, with 7 bases matching TRBD1. This CDR3 spans 15 amino acids. J gave up 2 bases and V 0 bases, and 4 bases lay outside the gene matches. Germline-derived CDR1 and CDR2 are SGHRS and YFSETQ. This CDR3 reads CASSLDPGGNTEAFF. The CDR3, as DNA: TGCGCCAGCAGCTTGGATCCAGGGGGAAACACTGAAGCTTTCTTT.

The rearrangement uses TRBV19 and TRBJ2-3, with D perhaps TRBD1 (5 bases). There are 17 residues in the CDR3. From germline, CDR1 is LNHDA and CDR2 SQIVND (reference sequence). V shed 0 bases and J shed 0 bases, with 13 bases lying between them. In DNA form, the CDR3 reads TGTGCCAGTAGTATAGAACCCTCGGACATAAGCACAGATACGCAGTATTTT. Protein sequence: CASSIEPSDISTDTQYF.

The CDR3 protein is CASSAGPGQGTEAFF. The CDR3 DNA follows: TGCGCCAGCAGCGCCGGACCGGGACAGGGCACTGAAGCTTTCTTT. The V gene is TRBV5-1, the J gene TRBJ1-1, with 9 bases identical to TRBD1. The CDR3 totals 15 residues. V dropped 4 bases and J dropped 4; count of bases not matched to a gene: 8. Germline loops: CDR1 SGHRS, CDR2 YFSETQ. Filled out from reference TRBV5-1 and TRBJ1-1, the complete variable domain reads KAGVTQTPRYLIKTRGQQVTLSCSPISGHRSVSWYQQTPGQGLQFLFEYFSETQRNKGNFPGRFSGRQFSNSRSEMNVSTLELGDSALYLCASSAGPGQGTEAFFGQGTRLTVV.

The CDR3 DNA follows: TGCGCCAGCAGCCAAGATGAGAGAACCTACGAGCAGTACTTC. Translated, it gives CASSQDERTYEQYF. The chain couples TRBV4-1 to TRBJ2-7, with D unclear. There are 14 residues in the CDR3. The V end lost 0 bases, the J end lost 2 bases, and 8 bases lay between the germline ends. Germline V gene lookup returns CDR1 MGHRA and CDR2 YSYEKL.